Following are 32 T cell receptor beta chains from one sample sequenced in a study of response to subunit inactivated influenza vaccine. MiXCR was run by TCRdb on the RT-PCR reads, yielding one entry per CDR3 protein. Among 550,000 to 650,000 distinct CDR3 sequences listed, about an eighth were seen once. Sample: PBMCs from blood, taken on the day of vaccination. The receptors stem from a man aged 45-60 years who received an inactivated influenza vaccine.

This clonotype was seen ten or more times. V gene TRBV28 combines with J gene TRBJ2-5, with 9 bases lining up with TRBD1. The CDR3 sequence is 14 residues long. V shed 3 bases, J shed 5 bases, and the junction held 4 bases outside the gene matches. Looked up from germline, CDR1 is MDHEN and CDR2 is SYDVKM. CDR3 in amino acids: CASSFGTGRETQYF. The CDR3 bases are TGTGCCAGCAGTTTTGGGACAGGGAGGGAGACCCAGTACTTC.

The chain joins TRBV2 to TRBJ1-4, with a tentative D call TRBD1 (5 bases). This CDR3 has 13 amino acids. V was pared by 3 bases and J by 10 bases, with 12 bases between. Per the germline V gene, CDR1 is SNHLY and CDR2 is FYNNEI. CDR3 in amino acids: CASSDLPTGKLFF. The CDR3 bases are TGTGCCAGCAGTGACCTTCCCACAGGAAAACTGTTTTTT.

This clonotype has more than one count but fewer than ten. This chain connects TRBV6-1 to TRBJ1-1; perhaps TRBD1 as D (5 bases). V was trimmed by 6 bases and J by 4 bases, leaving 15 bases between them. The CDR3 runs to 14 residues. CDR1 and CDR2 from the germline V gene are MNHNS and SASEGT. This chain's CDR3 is CASSPRVGGTEAFF. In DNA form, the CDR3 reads TGTGCCAGCAGCCCAAGAGTCGGGGGCACTGAAGCTTTCTTT.

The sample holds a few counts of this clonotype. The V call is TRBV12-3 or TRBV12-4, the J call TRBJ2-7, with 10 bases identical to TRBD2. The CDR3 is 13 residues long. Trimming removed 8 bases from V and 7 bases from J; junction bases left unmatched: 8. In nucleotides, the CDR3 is TGTGCCAGCGGGAGCGGGGGGGCACGGGAGCAGTACTTC. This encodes CASGSGGAREQYF.

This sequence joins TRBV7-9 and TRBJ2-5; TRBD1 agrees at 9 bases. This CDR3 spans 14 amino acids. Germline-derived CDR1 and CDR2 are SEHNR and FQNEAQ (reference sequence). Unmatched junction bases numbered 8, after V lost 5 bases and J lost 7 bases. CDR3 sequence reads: CASSPRTGEGTQYF. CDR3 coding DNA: TGTGCCAGCAGCCCTCGGACAGGGGAAGGGACCCAGTACTTC.

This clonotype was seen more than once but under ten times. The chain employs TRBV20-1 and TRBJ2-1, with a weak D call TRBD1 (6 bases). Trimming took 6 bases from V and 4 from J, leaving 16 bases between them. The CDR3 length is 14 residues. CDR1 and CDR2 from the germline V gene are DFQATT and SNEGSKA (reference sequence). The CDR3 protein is CSAKPRDKYNEQFF. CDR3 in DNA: TGCAGTGCAAAGCCTCGGGACAAATACAATGAGCAGTTCTTC.

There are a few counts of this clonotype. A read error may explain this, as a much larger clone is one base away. The CDR3 DNA reads TGTGCCAGCAGCTTGGTATTAGCCAAAAACATTCAGTACTTC. Protein product: CASSLVLAKNIQYF. The chain joins TRBV5-8 to TRBJ2-4; D call uncertain. V was shortened by 0 bases and J by 0 bases, with 4 bases between the two germline ends. The CDR3 has 14 amino acids. The germline V gene has CDR1 SGHTS and CDR2 YDEGEE.

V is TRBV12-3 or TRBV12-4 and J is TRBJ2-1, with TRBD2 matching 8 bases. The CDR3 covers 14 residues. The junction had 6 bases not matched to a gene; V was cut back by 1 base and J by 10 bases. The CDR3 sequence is CASSLVAGGGEQFF. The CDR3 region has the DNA TGTGCCAGCAGTTTAGTGGCGGGGGGAGGGGAGCAGTTCTTC.

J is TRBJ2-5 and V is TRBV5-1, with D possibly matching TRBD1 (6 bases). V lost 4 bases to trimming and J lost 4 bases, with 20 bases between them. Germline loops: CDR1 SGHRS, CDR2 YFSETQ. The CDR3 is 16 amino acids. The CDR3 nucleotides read TGCGCCAGCAGCCGTACCAAAGAAGCCAGGGGAGAGACCCAGTACTTC. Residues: CASSRTKEARGETQYF.

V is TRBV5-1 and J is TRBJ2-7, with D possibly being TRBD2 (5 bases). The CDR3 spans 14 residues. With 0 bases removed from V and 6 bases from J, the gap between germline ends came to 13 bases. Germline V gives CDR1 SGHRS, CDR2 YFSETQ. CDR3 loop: CASSLGTSPAEQYF. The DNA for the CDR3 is TGCGCCAGCAGCTTGGGGACTTCACCGGCCGAGCAGTACTTC. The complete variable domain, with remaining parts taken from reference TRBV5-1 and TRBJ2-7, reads KAGVTQTPRYLIKTRGQQVTLSCSPISGHRSVSWYQQTPGQGLQFLFEYFSETQRNKGNFPGRFSGRQFSNSRSEMNVSTLELGDSALYLCASSLGTSPAEQYFGPGTRLTVT.

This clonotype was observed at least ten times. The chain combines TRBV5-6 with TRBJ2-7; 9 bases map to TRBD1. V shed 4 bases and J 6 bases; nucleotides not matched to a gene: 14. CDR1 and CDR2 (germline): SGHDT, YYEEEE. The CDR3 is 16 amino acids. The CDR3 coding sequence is TGTGCCAGCAGCCCCGCCGGGACAGGGAGAGTACGCGAGCAGTACTTC. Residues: CASSPAGTGRVREQYF.

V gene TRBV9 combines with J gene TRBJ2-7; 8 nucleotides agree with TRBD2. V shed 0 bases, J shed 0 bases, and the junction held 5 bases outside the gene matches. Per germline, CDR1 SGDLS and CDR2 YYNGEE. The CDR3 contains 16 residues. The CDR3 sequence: CASSVEAGGSSYEQYF. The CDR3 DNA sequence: TGTGCCAGCAGCGTAGAGGCGGGGGGAAGCTCCTACGAGCAGTACTTC.

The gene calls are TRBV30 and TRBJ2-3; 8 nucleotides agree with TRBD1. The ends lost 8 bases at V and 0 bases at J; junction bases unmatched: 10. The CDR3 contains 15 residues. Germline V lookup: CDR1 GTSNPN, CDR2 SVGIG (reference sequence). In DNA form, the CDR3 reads TGTGCCGCCCAAGCCGGGACAGGTAGCACAGATACGCAGTATTTT. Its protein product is CAAQAGTGSTDTQYF.

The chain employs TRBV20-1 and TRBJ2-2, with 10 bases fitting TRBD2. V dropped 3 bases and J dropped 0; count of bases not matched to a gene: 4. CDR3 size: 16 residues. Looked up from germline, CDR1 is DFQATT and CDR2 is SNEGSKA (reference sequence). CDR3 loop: CSARASGRPNTGELFF. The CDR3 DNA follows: TGCAGTGCTAGGGCTAGCGGGAGACCGAACACCGGGGAGCTGTTTTTT.

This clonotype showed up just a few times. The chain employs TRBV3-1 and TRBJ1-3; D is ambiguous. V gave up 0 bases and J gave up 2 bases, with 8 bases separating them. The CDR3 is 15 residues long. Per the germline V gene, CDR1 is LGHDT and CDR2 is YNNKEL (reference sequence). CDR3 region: CASSQDSWAGNTIYF. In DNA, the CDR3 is TGTGCCAGCAGCCAAGATTCCTGGGCTGGAAACACCATATATTTT.

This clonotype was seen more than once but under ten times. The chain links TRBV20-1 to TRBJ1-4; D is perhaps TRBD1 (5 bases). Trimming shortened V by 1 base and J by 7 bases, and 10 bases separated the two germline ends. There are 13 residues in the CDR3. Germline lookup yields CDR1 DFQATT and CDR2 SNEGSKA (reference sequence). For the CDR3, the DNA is TGCAGTGCTAGAGCGGCAGGGAGTGAAAAACTGTTTTTT. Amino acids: CSARAAGSEKLFF.

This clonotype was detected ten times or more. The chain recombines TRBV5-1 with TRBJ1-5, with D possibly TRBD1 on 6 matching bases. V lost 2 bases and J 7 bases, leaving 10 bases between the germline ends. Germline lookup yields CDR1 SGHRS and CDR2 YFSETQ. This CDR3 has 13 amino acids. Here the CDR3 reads CASSLTGTQPQHF. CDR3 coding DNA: TGCGCCAGCAGCTTAACAGGGACCCAGCCCCAGCATTTT.

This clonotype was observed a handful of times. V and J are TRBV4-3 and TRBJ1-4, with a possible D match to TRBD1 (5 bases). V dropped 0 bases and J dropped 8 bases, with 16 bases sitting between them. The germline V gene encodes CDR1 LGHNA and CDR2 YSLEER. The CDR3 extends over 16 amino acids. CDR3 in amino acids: CASSQDGNGGDEKLFF. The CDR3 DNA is TGCGCCAGCAGCCAAGATGGTAACGGGGGGGACGAAAAACTGTTTTTT.

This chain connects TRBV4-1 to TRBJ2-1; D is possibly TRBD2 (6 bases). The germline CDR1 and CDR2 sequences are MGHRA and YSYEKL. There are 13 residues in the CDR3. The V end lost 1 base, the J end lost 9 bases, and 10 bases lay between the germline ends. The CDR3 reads CASSQGGLPEQFF. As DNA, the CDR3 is TGCGCCAGCAGCCAAGGGGGACTCCCTGAGCAGTTCTTC.

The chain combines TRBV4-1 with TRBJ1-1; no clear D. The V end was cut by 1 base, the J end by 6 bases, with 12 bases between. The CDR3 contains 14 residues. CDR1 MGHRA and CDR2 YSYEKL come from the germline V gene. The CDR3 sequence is CASSQGLGRAEAFF. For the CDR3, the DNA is TGCGCCAGCAGCCAAGGTCTAGGCCGGGCTGAAGCTTTCTTT.

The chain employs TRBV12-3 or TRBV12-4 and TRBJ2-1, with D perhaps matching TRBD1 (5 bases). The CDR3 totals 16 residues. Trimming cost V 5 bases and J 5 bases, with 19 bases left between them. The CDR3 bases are TGTGCCAGCAGTCATTTGGGGCCGATTGAAGACAATGAGCAGTTCTTC. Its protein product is CASSHLGPIEDNEQFF.

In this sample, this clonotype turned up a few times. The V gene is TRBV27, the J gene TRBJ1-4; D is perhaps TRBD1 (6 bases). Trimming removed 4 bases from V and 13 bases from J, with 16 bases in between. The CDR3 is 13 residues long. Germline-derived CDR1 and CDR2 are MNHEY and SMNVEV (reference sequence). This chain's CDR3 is CASSSLLQGRLFF. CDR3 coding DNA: TGTGCCAGCAGTTCCCTCCTCCAGGGGAGACTGTTTTTT.

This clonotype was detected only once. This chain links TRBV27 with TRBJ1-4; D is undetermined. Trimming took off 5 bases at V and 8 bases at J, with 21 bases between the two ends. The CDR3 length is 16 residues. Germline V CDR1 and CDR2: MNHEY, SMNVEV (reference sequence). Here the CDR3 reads CASSPYAAVPGEKLFF. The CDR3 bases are TGTGCCAGCAGTCCCTACGCGGCCGTACCGGGGGAAAAACTGTTTTTT. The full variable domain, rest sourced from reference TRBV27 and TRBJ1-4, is EAQVTQNPRYLITVTGKKLTVTCSQNMNHEYMSWYRQDPGLGLRQIYYSMNVEVTDKGDVPEGYKVSRKEKRNFPLILESPSPNQTSLYFCASSPYAAVPGEKLFFGSGTQLSVL.

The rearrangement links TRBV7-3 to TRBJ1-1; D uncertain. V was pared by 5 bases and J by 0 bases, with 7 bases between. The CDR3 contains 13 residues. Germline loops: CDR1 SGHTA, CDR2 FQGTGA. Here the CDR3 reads CASSVSMNTEAFF. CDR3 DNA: TGTGCCAGCAGCGTGAGCATGAACACTGAAGCTTTCTTT.

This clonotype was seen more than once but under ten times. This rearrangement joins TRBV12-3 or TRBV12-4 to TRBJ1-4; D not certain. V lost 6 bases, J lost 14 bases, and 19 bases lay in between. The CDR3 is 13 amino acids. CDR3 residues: CASSPTWRKDLFF. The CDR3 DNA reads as TGTGCCAGCAGCCCTACTTGGCGGAAAGATCTGTTTTTT.

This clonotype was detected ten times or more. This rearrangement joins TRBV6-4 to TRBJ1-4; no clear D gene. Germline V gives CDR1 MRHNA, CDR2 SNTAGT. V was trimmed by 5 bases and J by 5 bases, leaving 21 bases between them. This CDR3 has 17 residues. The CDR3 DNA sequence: TGTGCCAGCAGTCGCCAGAATCTTCCGGCGACCAATGAAAAACTGTTTTTT. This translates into CASSRQNLPATNEKLFF.

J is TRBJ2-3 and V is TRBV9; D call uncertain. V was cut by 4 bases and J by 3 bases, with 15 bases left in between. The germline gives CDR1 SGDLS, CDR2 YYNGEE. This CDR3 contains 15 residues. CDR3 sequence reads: CASSRLGLGTDTQYF. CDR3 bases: TGTGCCAGCAGCCGGCTCGGGCTTGGAACAGATACGCAGTATTTT.

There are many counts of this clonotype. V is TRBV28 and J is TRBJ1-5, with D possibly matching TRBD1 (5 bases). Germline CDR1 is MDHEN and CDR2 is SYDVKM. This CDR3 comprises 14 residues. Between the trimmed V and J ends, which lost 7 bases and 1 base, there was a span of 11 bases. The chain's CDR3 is CASNIAGSNQPQHF. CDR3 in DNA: TGTGCCAGCAACATCGCAGGGAGCAATCAGCCCCAGCATTTT.

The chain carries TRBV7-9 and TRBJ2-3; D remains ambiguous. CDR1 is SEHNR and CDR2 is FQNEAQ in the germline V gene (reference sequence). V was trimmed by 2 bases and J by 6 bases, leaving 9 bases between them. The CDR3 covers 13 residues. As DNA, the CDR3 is TGTGCCAGCAGCTTAACCCATATGGATACGCAGTATTTT. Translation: CASSLTHMDTQYF. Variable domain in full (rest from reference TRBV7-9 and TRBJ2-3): DTGVSQNPRHKITKRGQNVTFRCDPISEHNRLYWYRQTLGQGPEFLTYFQNEAQLEKSRLLSDRFSAERPKGSFSTLEIQRTEQGDSAMYLCASSLTHMDTQYFGPGTRLTVL.

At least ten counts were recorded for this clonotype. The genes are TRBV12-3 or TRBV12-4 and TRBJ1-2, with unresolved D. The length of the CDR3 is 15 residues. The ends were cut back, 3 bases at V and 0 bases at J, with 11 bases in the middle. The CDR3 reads CASSFPSDANYGYTF. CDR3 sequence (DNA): TGTGCCAGCAGTTTTCCTTCGGATGCTAACTATGGCTACACCTTC.

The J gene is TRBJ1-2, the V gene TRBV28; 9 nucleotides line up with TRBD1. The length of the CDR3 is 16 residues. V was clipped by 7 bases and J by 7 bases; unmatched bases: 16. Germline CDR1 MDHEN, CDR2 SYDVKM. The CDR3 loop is CASMTLAGTGRSGYTF. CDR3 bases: TGTGCCAGCATGACCCTAGCAGGGACAGGGCGTTCTGGCTACACCTTC.

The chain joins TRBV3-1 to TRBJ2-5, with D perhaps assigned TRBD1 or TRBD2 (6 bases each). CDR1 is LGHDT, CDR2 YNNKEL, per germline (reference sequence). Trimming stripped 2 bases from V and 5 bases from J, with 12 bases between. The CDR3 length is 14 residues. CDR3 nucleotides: TGTGCCAGCAGCCAAATAGGGGGGCGGGAGACCCAGTACTTC. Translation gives CASSQIGGRETQYF.